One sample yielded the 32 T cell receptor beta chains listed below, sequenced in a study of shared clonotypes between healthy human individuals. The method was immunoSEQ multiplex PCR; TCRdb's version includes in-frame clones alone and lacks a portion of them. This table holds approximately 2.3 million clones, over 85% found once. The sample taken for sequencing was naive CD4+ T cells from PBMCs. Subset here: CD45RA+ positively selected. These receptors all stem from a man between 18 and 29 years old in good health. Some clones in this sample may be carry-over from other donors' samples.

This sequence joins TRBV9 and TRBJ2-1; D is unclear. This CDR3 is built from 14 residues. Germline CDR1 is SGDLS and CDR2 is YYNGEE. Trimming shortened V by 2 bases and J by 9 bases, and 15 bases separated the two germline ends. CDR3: CASSVGPAGIEQFF. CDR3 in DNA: TGTGCCAGCAGCGTTGGACCGGCTGGGATTGAGCAGTTCTTC.

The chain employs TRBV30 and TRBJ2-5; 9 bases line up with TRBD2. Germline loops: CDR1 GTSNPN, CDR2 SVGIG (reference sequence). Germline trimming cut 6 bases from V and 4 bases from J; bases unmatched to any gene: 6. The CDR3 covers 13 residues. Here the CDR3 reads CACPAGGRETQYF. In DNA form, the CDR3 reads TGTGCCTGTCCGGCGGGAGGGCGAGAGACCCAGTACTTC. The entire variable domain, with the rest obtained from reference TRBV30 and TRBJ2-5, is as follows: SQTIHQWPATLVQPVGSPLSLECTVEGTSNPNLYWYRQAAGRGLQLLFYSVGIGQISSEVPQNLSASRPQDRQFILSSKKLLLSDSGFYLCACPAGGRETQYFGPGTRLLVL.

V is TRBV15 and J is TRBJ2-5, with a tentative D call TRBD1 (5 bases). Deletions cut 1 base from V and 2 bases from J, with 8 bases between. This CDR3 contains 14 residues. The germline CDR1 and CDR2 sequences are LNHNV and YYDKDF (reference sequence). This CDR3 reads CATSRGQQQETQYF. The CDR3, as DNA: TGTGCCACCAGCAGAGGACAGCAGCAAGAGACCCAGTACTTC.

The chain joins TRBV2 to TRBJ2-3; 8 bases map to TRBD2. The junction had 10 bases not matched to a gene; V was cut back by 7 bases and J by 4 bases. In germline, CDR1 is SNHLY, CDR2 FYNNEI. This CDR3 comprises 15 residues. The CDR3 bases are TGTGCCAGCACCGAGGGAGCGGGAGAAGCAGATACGCAGTATTTT. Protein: CASTEGAGEADTQYF.

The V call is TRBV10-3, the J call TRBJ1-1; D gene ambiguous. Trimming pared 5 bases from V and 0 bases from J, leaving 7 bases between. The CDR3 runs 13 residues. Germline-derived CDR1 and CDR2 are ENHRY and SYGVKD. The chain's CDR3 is CAISLGVNTEAFF. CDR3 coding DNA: TGTGCCATCAGTCTTGGGGTGAACACTGAAGCTTTCTTT.

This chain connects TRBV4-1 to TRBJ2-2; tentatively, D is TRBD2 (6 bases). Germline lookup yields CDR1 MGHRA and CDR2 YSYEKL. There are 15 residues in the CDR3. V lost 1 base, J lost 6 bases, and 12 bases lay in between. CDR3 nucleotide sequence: TGCGCCAGCAGCCAAGTGGGGGGATTGTCCGGGGAGCTGTTTTTT. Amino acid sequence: CASSQVGGLSGELFF.

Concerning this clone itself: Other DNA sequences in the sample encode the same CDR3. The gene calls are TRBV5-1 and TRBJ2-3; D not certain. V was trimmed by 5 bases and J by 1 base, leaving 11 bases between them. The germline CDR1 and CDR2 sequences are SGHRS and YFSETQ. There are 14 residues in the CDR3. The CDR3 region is CASRSLAGTDTQYF. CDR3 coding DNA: TGCGCCAGCAGATCCCTGGCGGGCACAGATACGCAGTATTTT. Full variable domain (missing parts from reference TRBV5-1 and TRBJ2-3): KAGVTQTPRYLIKTRGQQVTLSCSPISGHRSVSWYQQTPGQGLQFLFEYFSETQRNKGNFPGRFSGRQFSNSRSEMNVSTLELGDSALYLCASRSLAGTDTQYFGPGTRLTVL.

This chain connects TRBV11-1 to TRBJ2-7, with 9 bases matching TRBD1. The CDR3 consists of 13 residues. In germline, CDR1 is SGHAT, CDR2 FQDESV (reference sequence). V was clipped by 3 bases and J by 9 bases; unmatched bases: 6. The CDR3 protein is CASSLGTGPRQYF. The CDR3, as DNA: TGTGCCAGCAGCTTGGGGACAGGGCCTAGGCAGTACTTC.

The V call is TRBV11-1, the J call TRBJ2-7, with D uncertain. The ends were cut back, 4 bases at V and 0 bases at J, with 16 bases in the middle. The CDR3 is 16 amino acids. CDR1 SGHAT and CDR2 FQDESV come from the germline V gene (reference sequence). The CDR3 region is CASSSKDARSSYEQYF. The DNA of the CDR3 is TGTGCCAGCAGCTCAAAAGACGCGAGGAGCTCCTACGAGCAGTACTTC.

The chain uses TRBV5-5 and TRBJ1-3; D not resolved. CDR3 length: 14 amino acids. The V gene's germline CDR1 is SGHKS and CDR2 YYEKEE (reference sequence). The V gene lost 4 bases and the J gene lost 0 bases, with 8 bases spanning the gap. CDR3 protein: CASSPGGSGNTIYF. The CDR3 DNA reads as TGTGCCAGCAGCCCGGGAGGCTCTGGAAACACCATATATTTT.

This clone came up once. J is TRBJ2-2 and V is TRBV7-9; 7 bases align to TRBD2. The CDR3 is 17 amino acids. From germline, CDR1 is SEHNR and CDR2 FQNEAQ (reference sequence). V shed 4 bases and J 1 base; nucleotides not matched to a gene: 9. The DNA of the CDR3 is TGTGCCAGCAGCTCCTATGGGGAGGGCGGGAACACCGGGGAGCTGTTTTTT. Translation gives CASSSYGEGGNTGELFF.

CDR3 region: CASSFLGTSEQYF. The DNA for the CDR3 is TGTGCCAGCAGTTTCCTAGGGACAAGCGAGCAGTACTTC. The chain couples TRBV28 to TRBJ2-7, with a possible D match to TRBD1 (6 bases). V gave up 3 bases and J gave up 6 bases, with 12 bases separating them. The germline gives CDR1 MDHEN, CDR2 SYDVKM. The CDR3 is 13 residues long.

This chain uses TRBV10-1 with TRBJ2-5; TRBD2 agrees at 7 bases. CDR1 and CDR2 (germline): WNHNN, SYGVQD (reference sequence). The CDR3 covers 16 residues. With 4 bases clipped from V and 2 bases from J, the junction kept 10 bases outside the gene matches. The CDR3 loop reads CASSGEGRTPQETQYF. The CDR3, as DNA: TGCGCCAGCAGTGGGGAGGGCAGGACTCCTCAAGAGACCCAGTACTTC.

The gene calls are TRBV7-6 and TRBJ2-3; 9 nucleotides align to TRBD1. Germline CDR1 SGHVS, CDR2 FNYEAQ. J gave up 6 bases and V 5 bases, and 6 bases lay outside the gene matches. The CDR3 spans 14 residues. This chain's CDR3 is CASSQQGAVDTQYF. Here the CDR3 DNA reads TGTGCCAGCAGCCAACAGGGGGCGGTGGATACGCAGTATTTT.

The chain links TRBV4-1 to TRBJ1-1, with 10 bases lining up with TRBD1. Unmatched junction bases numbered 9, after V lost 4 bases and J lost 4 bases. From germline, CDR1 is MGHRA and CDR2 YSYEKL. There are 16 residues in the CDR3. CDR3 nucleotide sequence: TGCGCCAGCAGCCGGGTCATGACAGGGGGCACCACTGAAGCTTTCTTT. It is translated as CASSRVMTGGTTEAFF.

The CDR3 loop is CASSLVRFYEQYF. In DNA form, the CDR3 reads TGTGCCAGCAGCTTAGTTAGATTCTACGAGCAGTACTTC. The genes are TRBV7-2 and TRBJ2-7; no clear D. The CDR3 spans 13 residues. V dropped 1 base and J dropped 3 bases, with 7 bases sitting between them. Germline values: CDR1 SGHTA, CDR2 FQGNSA.

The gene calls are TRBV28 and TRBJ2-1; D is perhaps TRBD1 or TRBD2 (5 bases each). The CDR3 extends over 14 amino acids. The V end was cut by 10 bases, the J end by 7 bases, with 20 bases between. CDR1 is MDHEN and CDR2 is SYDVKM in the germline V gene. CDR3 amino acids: CATLGQGVRNEQFF. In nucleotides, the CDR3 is TGTGCCACCCTGGGGCAGGGAGTGAGGAATGAGCAGTTCTTC.

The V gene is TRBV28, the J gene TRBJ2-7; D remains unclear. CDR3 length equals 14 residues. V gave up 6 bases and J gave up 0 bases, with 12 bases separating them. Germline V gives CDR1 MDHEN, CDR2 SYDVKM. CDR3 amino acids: CASRRTVNSYEQYF. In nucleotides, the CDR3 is TGTGCCAGCAGGAGGACGGTCAACTCCTACGAGCAGTACTTC.

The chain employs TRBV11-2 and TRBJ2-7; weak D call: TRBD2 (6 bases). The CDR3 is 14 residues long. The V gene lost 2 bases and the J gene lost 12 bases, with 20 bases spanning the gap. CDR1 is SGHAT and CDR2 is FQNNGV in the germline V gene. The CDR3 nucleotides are TGTGCCAGCAGCTTATATGGGGGACTGGTTGATGGGTACTTC. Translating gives CASSLYGGLVDGYF.

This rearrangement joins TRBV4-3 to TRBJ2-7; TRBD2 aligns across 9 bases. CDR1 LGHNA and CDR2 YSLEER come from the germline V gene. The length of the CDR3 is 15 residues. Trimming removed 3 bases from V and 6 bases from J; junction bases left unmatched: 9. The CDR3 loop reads CASSHRLAVTFEQYF. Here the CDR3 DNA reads TGCGCCAGCAGCCACCGACTAGCGGTAACCTTCGAGCAGTACTTC.

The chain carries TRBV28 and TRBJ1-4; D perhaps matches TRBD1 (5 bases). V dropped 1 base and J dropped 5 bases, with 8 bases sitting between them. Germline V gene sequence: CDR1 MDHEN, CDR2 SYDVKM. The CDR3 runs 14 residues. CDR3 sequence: CASSLLGRNEKLFF. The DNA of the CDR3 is TGTGCCAGCAGTTTATTGGGGCGGAATGAAAAACTGTTTTTT.

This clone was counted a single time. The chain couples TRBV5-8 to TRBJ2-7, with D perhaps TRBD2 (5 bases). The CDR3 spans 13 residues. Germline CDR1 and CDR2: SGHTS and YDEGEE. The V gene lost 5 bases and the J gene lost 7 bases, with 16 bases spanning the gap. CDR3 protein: CASRPRAAGEQYF. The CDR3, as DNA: TGTGCCAGCAGGCCACGGGCTGCGGGTGAGCAGTACTTC.

CDR3 nucleotide sequence: TGTGCCAGCTCATGGGGCCACACTGAAGCTTTCTTT. Encoded protein: CASSWGHTEAFF. The chain has TRBV18 and TRBJ1-1, with D tentatively TRBD1 (5 bases). The ends were cut back, 5 bases at V and 3 bases at J, with 7 bases in the middle. The CDR3 loop spans 12 amino acids. Looked up from germline, CDR1 is KGHSH and CDR2 is LQKENI.

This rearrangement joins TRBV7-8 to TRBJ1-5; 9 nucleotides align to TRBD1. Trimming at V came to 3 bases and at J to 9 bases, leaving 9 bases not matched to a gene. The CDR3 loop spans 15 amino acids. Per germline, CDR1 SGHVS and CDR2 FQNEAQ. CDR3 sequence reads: CASSFEGQGLWPQHF. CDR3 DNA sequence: TGTGCCAGCAGCTTCGAGGGACAGGGCCTCTGGCCCCAGCATTTT.

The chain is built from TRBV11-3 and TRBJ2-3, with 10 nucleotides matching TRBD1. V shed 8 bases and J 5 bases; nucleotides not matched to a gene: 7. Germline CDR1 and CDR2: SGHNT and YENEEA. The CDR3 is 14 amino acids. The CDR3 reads CASGGTGAGDTQYF. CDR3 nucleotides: TGTGCCAGCGGAGGGACAGGGGCGGGAGATACGCAGTATTTT. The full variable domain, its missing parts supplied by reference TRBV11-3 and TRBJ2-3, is EAGVVQSPRYKIIEKKQPVAFWCNPISGHNTLYWYLQNLGQGPELLIRYENEEAVDDSQLPKDRFSAERLKGVDSTLKIQPAELGDSAVYLCASGGTGAGDTQYFGPGTRLTVL.

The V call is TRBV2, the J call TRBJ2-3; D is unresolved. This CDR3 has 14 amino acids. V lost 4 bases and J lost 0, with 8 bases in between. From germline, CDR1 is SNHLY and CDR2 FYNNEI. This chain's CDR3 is CASSGHLSTDTQYF. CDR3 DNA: TGTGCCAGCAGTGGACACTTAAGCACAGATACGCAGTATTTT.

The CDR3 region is CASSLRVAATYNEQFF. The CDR3 DNA reads TGTGCCAGCAGCTTAAGGGTGGCGGCAACCTACAATGAGCAGTTCTTC. The gene calls are TRBV11-2 and TRBJ2-1; D gene uncertain. CDR3 length equals 16 residues. The V gene's germline CDR1 is SGHAT and CDR2 FQNNGV. The ends were cut back, 2 bases at V and 2 bases at J, with 13 bases in the middle.

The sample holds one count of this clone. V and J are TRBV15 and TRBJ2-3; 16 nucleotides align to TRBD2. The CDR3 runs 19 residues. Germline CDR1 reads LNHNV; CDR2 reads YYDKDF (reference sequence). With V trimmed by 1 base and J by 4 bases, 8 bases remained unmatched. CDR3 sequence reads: CATSRGWGTSGRAADTQYF. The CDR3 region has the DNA TGTGCCACCAGCAGAGGGTGGGGGACTAGCGGGAGGGCCGCAGATACGCAGTATTTT.

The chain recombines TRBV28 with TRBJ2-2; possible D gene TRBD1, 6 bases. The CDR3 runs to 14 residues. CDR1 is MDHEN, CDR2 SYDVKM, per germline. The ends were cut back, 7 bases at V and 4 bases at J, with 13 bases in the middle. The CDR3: CASTLTGTTGELFF. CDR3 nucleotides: TGTGCCAGCACCTTGACAGGTACCACCGGGGAGCTGTTTTTT.

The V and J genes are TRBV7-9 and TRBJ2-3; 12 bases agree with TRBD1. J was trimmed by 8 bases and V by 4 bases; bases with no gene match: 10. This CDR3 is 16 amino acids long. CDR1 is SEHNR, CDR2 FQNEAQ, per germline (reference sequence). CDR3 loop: CASSSKPGQGAVTQYF. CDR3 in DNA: TGTGCCAGCAGCTCCAAGCCGGGACAGGGGGCTGTTACGCAGTATTTT.

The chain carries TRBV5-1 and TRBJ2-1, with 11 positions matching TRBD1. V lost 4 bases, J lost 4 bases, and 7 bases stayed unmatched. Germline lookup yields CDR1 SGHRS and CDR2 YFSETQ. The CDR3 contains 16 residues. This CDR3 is CASSRGRDRGYNEQFF. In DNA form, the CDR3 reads TGCGCCAGCAGCCGCGGCCGGGACAGGGGGTACAATGAGCAGTTCTTC.

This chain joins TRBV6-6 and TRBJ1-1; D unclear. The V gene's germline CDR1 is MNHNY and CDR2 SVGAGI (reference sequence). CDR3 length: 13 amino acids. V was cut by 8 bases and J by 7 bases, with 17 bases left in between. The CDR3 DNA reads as TGTGCCAGCTCCCTAGTGGCCCAGGTTGAAGCTTTCTTT. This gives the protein CASSLVAQVEAFF.